This T cell receptor beta chain derives from a study of shared clonotypes between healthy human individuals. Study details: Donor ages ranged 18 to 49 years: a couple of women, a few men.

Study-wide results and caveats: Memory subsets had estimated richness that was generally smaller than that of naive subsets. Naive CD4 clonotypes were shared across a handful of donors at 5% to 6%.

Germline CDR1 is SGHAT and CDR2 is FQNNGV. The V gene lost 3 bases and the J gene lost 4 bases, with 18 bases spanning the gap. CDR3 length: 16 amino acids. Of note for this clone: The antigen is undetermined.

CD45RO-negative cells were positively selected for CCR7, leaving out terminally differentiated effector memory CD45RA+ cells. Measured with immunoSEQ multiplex PCR; TCRdb has only the in-frame clones, and not every one. Of over 2,000,000 clones listed, about 93% are singletons. This clonotype was sampled from a man between 18 and 29 years old in good health. Some clones in this sample may be carry-over from other donors' samples. The sequenced material came from naive CD8+ T cells from PBMCs. The genes are TRBV11-2 and TRBJ1-1; D gene uncertain. The CDR3 coding sequence is TGTGCCAGCAGCTTCCACTCCATGGCCCTGGGCACTGAAGCTTTCTTT. This codes for CASSFHSMALGTEAFF.